A few counts support the clone carrying this TCR beta chain. The sample is drawn from a study of control samples from healthy donors and cancer patients. TCRdb's table, derived via immunoSEQ multiplex PCR, lists solely in-frame clones and lacks some. There are 75,000 to 95,000 clones in the sample; approximately 90% occur only once, and about 4% lies in the top ten. The CDR3 extends over 13 amino acids. V was shortened by 9 bases and J by 4 bases, with 17 bases between the two germline ends. Germline CDR1 SGHRS, CDR2 YFSETQ. Sequencing used blood. The V call is TRBV5-1, the J call TRBJ2-7; maybe TRBD1 (6 bases). This sequence was found in a woman in her late teens or twenties in good health. In DNA form, the CDR3 reads TGCGCCAACCCCGACAGGCCCTTATACGAGCAGTACTTC. It specifies CANPDRPLYEQYF.